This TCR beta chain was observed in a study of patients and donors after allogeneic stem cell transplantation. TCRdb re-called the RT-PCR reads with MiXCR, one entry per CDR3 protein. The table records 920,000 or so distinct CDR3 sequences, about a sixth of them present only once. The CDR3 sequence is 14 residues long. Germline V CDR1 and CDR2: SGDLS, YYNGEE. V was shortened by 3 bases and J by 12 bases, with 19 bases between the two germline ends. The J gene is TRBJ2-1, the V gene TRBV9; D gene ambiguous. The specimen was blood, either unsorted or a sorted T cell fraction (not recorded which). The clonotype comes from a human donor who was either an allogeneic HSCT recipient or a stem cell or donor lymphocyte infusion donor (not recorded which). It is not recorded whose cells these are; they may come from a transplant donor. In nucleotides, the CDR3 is TGTGCCAGCAGCGGTATGCTAGGGAAAAGTGTGCAGTTCTTC. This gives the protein CASSGMLGKSVQFF.